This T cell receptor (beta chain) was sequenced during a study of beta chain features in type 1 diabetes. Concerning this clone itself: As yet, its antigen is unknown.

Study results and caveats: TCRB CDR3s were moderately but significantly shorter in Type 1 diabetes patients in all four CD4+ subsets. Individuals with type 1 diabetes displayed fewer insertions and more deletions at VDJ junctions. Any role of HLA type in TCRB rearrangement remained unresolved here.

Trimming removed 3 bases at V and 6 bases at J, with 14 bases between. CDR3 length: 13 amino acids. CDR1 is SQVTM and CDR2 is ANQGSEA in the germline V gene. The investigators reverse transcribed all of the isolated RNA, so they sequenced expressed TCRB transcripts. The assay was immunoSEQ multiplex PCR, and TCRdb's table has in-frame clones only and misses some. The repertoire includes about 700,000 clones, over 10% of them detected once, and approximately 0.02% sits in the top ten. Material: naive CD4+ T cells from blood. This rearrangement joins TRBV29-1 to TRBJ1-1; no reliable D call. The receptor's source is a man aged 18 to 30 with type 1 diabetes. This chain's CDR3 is CSVDPIGYPEAFF. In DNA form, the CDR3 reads TGCAGCGTTGATCCCATAGGGTATCCTGAAGCTTTCTTT.